Following are 2 T cell receptor beta chains from one sample sequenced in a study of graft-versus-host responses after intestinal transplantation. These receptors' targets are unknown. Method: immunoSEQ multiplex PCR; TCRdb's copy keeps in-frame clones and lacks some. The data show some 110,000 clones, with 85% to 95% seen just once and roughly 1% held by the top ten. The sample was unstimulated CD8+ T cells sorted from spleen or lymph node cells, taken before transplant. These receptors were collected from a human donor who was the organ donor for an intestinal transplant.

The chain links TRBV9 to TRBJ2-7; D possibly corresponds to TRBD2 (6 bases). V was shortened by 0 bases and J by 7 bases, with 11 bases between the two germline ends. CDR1 SGDLS and CDR2 YYNGEE come from the germline V gene. This CDR3 contains 13 residues. DNA of the CDR3: TGTGCCAGCAGCGTAGGGGACTTCTCGGAGCAGTACTTC. This gives the protein CASSVGDFSEQYF.

J is TRBJ1-2 and V is TRBV6-5, with D uncertain. The CDR3 is 13 amino acids. Germline loops: CDR1 MNHEY, CDR2 SVGAGI. Trimming stripped 4 bases from V and 1 base from J, with 7 bases between. The CDR3 bases are TGTGCCAGCAGTTCCACACTTAACTATGGCTACACCTTC. It yields the protein CASSSTLNYGYTF.